In its sample, the clone carrying this TCR beta chain ranks as medium-sized (0.01 to 0.1%). Antigen: not known. This entry comes from a study of spatial heterogeneity in lung cancer. In the study overall: Tumor-region counts of TCR transcripts tracked strongly with a T cell module score from matched bulk RNA-seq. The study's findings and limits: Tumor mutation counts were tracked by expanded intratumoral alpha and beta TCR counts.

From germline, CDR1 is SEHNR and CDR2 FQNEAQ (reference sequence). V was trimmed by 7 bases and J by 1 base, leaving 7 bases between them. CDR3 size: 12 residues. The time point denotes: sample taken at primary tumor resection. Whole RNA came from tumor, nontumor lung or frozen PBMC and was sequenced without being sorted. A single record per CDR3 protein comes from TCRdb applying MiXCR to the 5' RACE reads. The sample yields 6,500 to 10,000 distinct CDR3 sequences, 6.5% to 9% seen once. The chain employs TRBV7-9 and TRBJ1-1; D call uncertain. This sample comprised lung tumor tissue, obtained at surgery. The clonotype originates from a male donor with early-stage non-small cell lung cancer. CDR3 sequence (DNA): TGTGCCAGCAACCCAAAGAACACTGAAGCTTTCTTT. It yields the protein CASNPKNTEAFF.